Sequencing of this TCR beta chain was carried out in a study of T-cell memory formation after mild COVID-19. Germline CDR1 reads SGDLS; CDR2 reads YYNGEE. V shed 3 bases, J shed 5 bases, and the junction held 15 bases outside the gene matches. The CDR3 length is 17 residues. TCRdb re-called the 5' RACE reads through MiXCR, storing one row per CDR3 protein. The sample has tens of thousands of distinct CDR3 sequences, over 15% seen once. The source of this sequence is an adult woman who had mild COVID-19 (a few samples of this study predate the infection). Cell type and time point are not known. The sample was PBMCs or a T cell subset sorted from them (not recorded which). The genes are TRBV9 and TRBJ2-5; 8 bases are a match to TRBD1. The CDR3 sequence is CASSAYLSDRAAETQYF. The CDR3 nucleotides are TGTGCCAGCAGCGCCTACTTATCGGACAGGGCGGCGGAGACCCAGTACTTC.